Below, 31 T cell receptor beta chains from the same sample are listed, as sequenced in a study of follicular helper T cells after annual influenza vaccination (dated by TCRdb to between 2016 and 2019). Library preparation employed the immunoSEQ multiplex PCR assay. TCRdb re-hosts the immuneACCESS table, in-frame sequences only. Its copies lack some clones; in the studies checked, an unresolved V gene accounts for under half of them, and the cause for the rest is not known. Within this sample are more than 9,000 clones, with under 90% of them counted one time only. Together, the top ten hold around 0.36% of the sample. This specimen's time point label, per the study, means: 2014-2015 season, 7 days after vaccination. The source material was CXCR5- memory CD4+ T cells sorted from blood, sampled 7 days after influenza vaccination. This specimen's cell subset or site label, interpreted: CXCR5- memory CD4 T cells. The receptors originated from an adult who received the influenza vaccine.

The V gene is TRBV7-2, the J gene TRBJ2-2; the match to TRBD2 covers 8 bases. V was clipped by 2 bases and J by 6 bases; unmatched bases: 8. The CDR3 runs 16 residues. The germline V gene encodes CDR1 SGHTA and CDR2 FQGNSA. CDR3 in DNA: TGTGCCAGCAGCTTAATGACCGGGGGGGCGGCCGGGGAGCTGTTTTTT. Translating it yields CASSLMTGGAAGELFF.

This chain joins TRBV21-1 and TRBJ1-1. TRBV21-1 is reported as a pseudogene. This CDR3 is 16 amino acids long. The CDR3 sequence: CAIKALGSRPNTEAFF. The CDR3 region has the DNA TGTGCCATCAAAGCCTTAGGGTCGCGACCGAACACTGAAGCTTTCTTT.

The CDR3 loop reads CASSYEGEQFF. In DNA form, the CDR3 reads TGTGCCAGCAGCTACGAGGGTGAGCAGTTCTTC. This sequence joins TRBV7-9 and TRBJ2-1, with D maybe TRBD2 (5 bases). The CDR3 is made up of 11 amino acids. Germline loops: CDR1 SEHNR, CDR2 FQNEAQ (reference sequence). V lost 4 bases and J 9 bases, leaving 7 bases between the germline ends.

This rearrangement joins TRBV5-1 to TRBJ2-3; weak D call: TRBD1 (5 bases). V was cut by 0 bases and J by 7 bases, with 9 bases left in between. The CDR3 runs 13 residues. Per the germline V gene, CDR1 is SGHRS and CDR2 is YFSETQ. In nucleotides, the CDR3 is TGCGCCAGCAGCTTGGAAGGGGTTAATACGCAGTATTTT. Amino acid sequence: CASSLEGVNTQYF.

This clone was seen once. The chain links TRBV11-3 to TRBJ2-5, with 7 nucleotides matching TRBD2. Germline V gene data show CDR1 as SGHNT and CDR2 as YENEEA. V shed 4 bases and J 7 bases; nucleotides not matched to a gene: 6. CDR3 length: 13 residues. The CDR3 spells CASSSGLVATQYF. The CDR3 DNA follows: TGTGCCAGCAGCTCAGGACTAGTGGCGACCCAGTACTTC.

This clone came up once. The J gene is TRBJ2-1, the V gene TRBV5-1, with D maybe TRBD2 (9 bases). Germline lookup yields CDR1 SGHRS and CDR2 YFSETQ. Trimming left V 4 bases short and J 7 bases short, with 27 bases between. The CDR3 is 18 residues long. CDR3: CASSPGRGLAGKTNEQFF. The CDR3 bases are TGCGCCAGCAGCCCTGGCAGGGGGCTAGCGGGGAAAACGAATGAGCAGTTCTTC.

This clone was seen just once. This rearrangement joins TRBV5-8 to TRBJ2-1; tentatively, D is TRBD2 (6 bases). The germline V and J ends were trimmed by 6 bases and 4 bases, with 14 bases remaining between them. The germline gives CDR1 SGHTS, CDR2 YDEGEE. CDR3 length: 14 amino acids. CDR3: CASNRDSQYNEQFF. In DNA, the CDR3 is TGTGCCAGCAACCGGGACTCTCAATACAATGAGCAGTTCTTC.

This chain links TRBV6-6 with TRBJ2-3; D unresolved. Germline-derived CDR1 and CDR2 are MNHNY and SVGAGI (reference sequence). V lost 6 bases to trimming and J lost 5 bases, with 15 bases between them. The CDR3 contains 14 residues. The CDR3 DNA is TGTGCCAGCAGGGAAGGGTGGACGGAAGATACGCAGTATTTT. Translation: CASREGWTEDTQYF.

The V and J genes are TRBV7-2 and TRBJ2-7; D is unresolved. V was shortened by 2 bases and J by 2 bases, with 13 bases between the two germline ends. The CDR3 contains 15 residues. Germline values: CDR1 SGHTA, CDR2 FQGNSA. The CDR3: CASSLQETHTYEQYF. The DNA of the CDR3 is TGTGCCAGCAGCTTACAGGAGACTCATACCTACGAGCAGTACTTC.

The V call is TRBV5-1, the J call TRBJ1-1; D possibly corresponds to TRBD1 (6 bases). Germline V gene data show CDR1 as SGHRS and CDR2 as YFSETQ. CDR3 length: 15 residues. The ends were cut back, 4 bases at V and 3 bases at J, with 16 bases in the middle. CDR3 nucleotide sequence: TGCGCCAGCAGCCGGGACCCTGGGGGCTACACTGAAGCTTTCTTT. Translation gives CASSRDPGGYTEAFF.

CDR3 coding DNA: TGTGCCAGCAGCTCTCAGGGGGGCCGAGAGACCCAGTACTTC. Protein: CASSSQGGRETQYF. This rearrangement joins TRBV7-9 to TRBJ2-5; tentative D call: TRBD1 (7 bases). CDR1 is SEHNR and CDR2 is FQNEAQ in the germline V gene (reference sequence). The CDR3 sequence is 14 residues long. The V end was cut by 4 bases, the J end by 4 bases, with 13 bases between.

The rearrangement uses TRBV7-9 and TRBJ1-6; D is unclear. V was pared by 1 base and J by 3 bases, with 10 bases between. Germline V gives CDR1 SEHNR, CDR2 FQNEAQ (reference sequence). The CDR3 covers 16 residues. DNA for the CDR3: TGTGCCAGCAGCTTAGGCGGGTCGTACTATAATTCACCCCTCCACTTT. The encoded protein is CASSLGGSYYNSPLHF.

This clone was seen more than once but under ten times. The rearrangement uses TRBV4-3 and TRBJ2-7, with a possible D match to TRBD1 (5 bases). V was clipped by 0 bases and J by 2 bases, with 8 bases between them. Per germline, CDR1 LGHNA and CDR2 YSLEER. This CDR3 comprises 14 residues. For the CDR3, the DNA is TGCGCCAGCAGCCAAGAGGGGCAGACCTACGAGCAGTACTTC. Amino acids: CASSQEGQTYEQYF.

This chain joins TRBV7-2 and TRBJ2-3; 8 bases are shared with TRBD2. Germline trimming cut 5 bases from V and 0 bases from J; bases unmatched to any gene: 4. Germline CDR1 reads SGHTA; CDR2 reads FQGNSA. This CDR3 contains 15 residues. Here the CDR3 DNA reads TGTGCCAGCAGCATCGGGGGGGCTAGCACAGATACGCAGTATTTT. Protein product: CASSIGGASTDTQYF.

The V and J genes are TRBV5-1 and TRBJ1-4, with no clear D. Germline V CDR1 and CDR2: SGHRS, YFSETQ. The V end lost 5 bases, the J end lost 5 bases, and 10 bases lay between the germline ends. CDR3 length equals 13 residues. The CDR3 DNA is TGCGCCAGCAGTTGGCAGGAGAATGAAAAACTGTTTTTT. Translating it yields CASSWQENEKLFF.

The chain combines TRBV7-2 with TRBJ1-1; 8 nucleotides match TRBD1. Germline CDR1 and CDR2: SGHTA and FQGNSA. The ends lost 1 base at V and 10 bases at J; junction bases unmatched: 8. This CDR3 region has 14 residues. CDR3 residues: CASSLEAGGARAFF. CDR3 bases: TGTGCCAGCAGCTTAGAGGCAGGGGGCGCGCGAGCTTTCTTT.

This chain uses TRBV6-1 with TRBJ1-5; the D is unclear. Trimming took off 6 bases at V and 4 bases at J, with 13 bases between the two ends. CDR3 size: 14 residues. Germline CDR1 reads MNHNS; CDR2 reads SASEGT. The CDR3 nucleotides are TGTGCCAGCAGAATATCGGGTTGGAATCAGCCCCAGCATTTT. Translating it yields CASRISGWNQPQHF.

This sequence joins TRBV7-2 and TRBJ2-7; no clear D gene. Germline CDR1 reads SGHTA; CDR2 reads FQGNSA. The CDR3 length is 13 residues. The ends were cut back, 1 base at V and 3 bases at J, with 7 bases in the middle. The CDR3 is CASSLVTDYEQYF. As DNA, the CDR3 is TGTGCCAGCAGCTTAGTCACCGACTACGAGCAGTACTTC. Complete variable domain (other parts from reference TRBV7-2 and TRBJ2-7): GAGVSQSPSNKVTEKGKDVELRCDPISGHTALYWYRQSLGQGLEFLIYFQGNSAPDKSGLPSDRFSAERTGGSVSTLTIQRTQQEDSAVYLCASSLVTDYEQYFGPGTRLTVT.

The chain links TRBV16 to TRBJ1-3; D not resolved. Trimming took 0 bases from V and 8 from J, leaving 8 bases between them. Germline V lookup: CDR1 KGHSY, CDR2 FQNENV. There are 13 residues in the CDR3. The CDR3 is CASSQSGMDTIYF. DNA for the CDR3: TGTGCCAGCAGCCAATCGGGGATGGACACCATATATTTT.

V is TRBV7-2 and J is TRBJ1-2; 12 nucleotides align to TRBD1. The CDR3 runs to 16 residues. Germline values: CDR1 SGHTA, CDR2 FQGNSA. V dropped 2 bases and J dropped 8; count of bases not matched to a gene: 9. The CDR3 sequence is CASSLRGRDRGQGYTF. CDR3 nucleotides: TGTGCCAGCAGCTTACGTGGCCGGGACAGGGGGCAGGGCTACACCTTC.

The chain has TRBV2 and TRBJ1-1; no clear D gene. The CDR3 totals 14 residues. CDR1 is SNHLY, CDR2 FYNNEI, per germline. V was trimmed by 5 bases and J by 3 bases, leaving 13 bases between them. The CDR3 here is CASSYGYVDTEAFF. The CDR3, as DNA: TGTGCCAGCAGTTATGGGTACGTGGACACTGAAGCTTTCTTT.

The V gene is TRBV5-4, the J gene TRBJ1-2; TRBD1 matches 7 bases. The CDR3 is made up of 15 amino acids. Germline values: CDR1 SGHNT, CDR2 YYREEE (reference sequence). Losses at the gene ends were 0 bases for V and 4 bases for J; bases not matched to a gene: 6. CDR3 loop: CASSLDGQVGYGYTF. The CDR3 DNA reads TGTGCCAGCAGCTTGGATGGACAGGTTGGCTATGGCTACACCTTC. Variable domain in full (rest from reference TRBV5-4 and TRBJ1-2): ETGVTQSPTHLIKTRGQQVTLRCSSQSGHNTVSWYQQALGQGPQFIFQYYREEENGRGNFPPRFSGLQFPNYSSELNVNALELDDSALYLCASSLDGQVGYGYTFGSGTRLTVV.

The chain recombines TRBV5-1 with TRBJ2-3; TRBD2 matches at 8 bases. Germline V CDR1 and CDR2: SGHRS, YFSETQ. The CDR3 is 14 amino acids. Losses at the gene ends were 7 bases for V and 2 bases for J; bases not matched to a gene: 6. The CDR3 reads CASLLADPTDTQYF. The CDR3 region has the DNA TGCGCCAGCCTACTAGCGGACCCCACAGATACGCAGTATTTT.

This clone was counted once. This chain joins TRBV19 and TRBJ2-5; maybe TRBD2 (5 bases). The CDR3 extends over 14 amino acids. Between the trimmed V and J ends, which lost 5 bases and 4 bases, there was a span of 14 bases. Germline CDR1 reads LNHDA; CDR2 reads SQIVND (reference sequence). CDR3 sequence reads: CASSSHGKAETQYF. The CDR3, as DNA: TGTGCCAGTAGTTCCCACGGGAAGGCAGAGACCCAGTACTTC. The full variable domain, with the rest looked up from reference TRBV19 and TRBJ2-5, is DGGITQSPKYLFRKEGQNVTLSCEQNLNHDAMYWYRQDPGQGLRLIYYSQIVNDFQKGDIAEGYSVSREKKESFPLTVTSAQKNPTAFYLCASSSHGKAETQYFGPGTRLLVL.

The chain couples TRBV5-8 to TRBJ2-2; TRBD1 is a possible D gene (6 bases). The CDR3 extends over 15 amino acids. Germline CDR1 SGHTS, CDR2 YDEGEE. V was trimmed by 4 bases and J by 5 bases, leaving 15 bases between them. The CDR3 loop reads CASSMGAKATGELFF. The DNA for the CDR3 is TGTGCCAGCAGCATGGGGGCGAAGGCGACCGGGGAGCTGTTTTTT.

The chain uses TRBV5-8 and TRBJ2-5; 7 bases align to TRBD2. Trimming cost V 2 bases and J 1 base; bases outside gene matches: 5. Per the germline V gene, CDR1 is SGHTS and CDR2 is YDEGEE. The CDR3 extends over 15 amino acids. This chain's CDR3 is CASSFRGVPQETQYF. The DNA of the CDR3 is TGTGCCAGCAGCTTCCGGGGGGTCCCCCAAGAGACCCAGTACTTC.

The chain couples TRBV27 to TRBJ2-6, with a tentative D call TRBD1 (6 bases). The CDR3 runs 18 residues. Germline V lookup: CDR1 MNHEY, CDR2 SMNVEV (reference sequence). V gave up 5 bases and J gave up 1 base, with 18 bases separating them. The CDR3 is CASSRSTGLDSGANVLTF. In nucleotides, the CDR3 is TGTGCCAGCAGTAGATCGACAGGTTTGGATTCTGGGGCCAACGTCCTGACTTTC.

This chain uses TRBV6-5 with TRBJ2-7, with D unresolved. The CDR3 is 15 residues long. CDR1 and CDR2 from the germline V gene are MNHEY and SVGAGI. Deletions cut 2 bases from V and 0 bases from J, with 11 bases between. This CDR3 is CASSYSQTSSYEQYF. The DNA of the CDR3 is TGTGCCAGCAGTTACAGTCAGACGAGCTCCTACGAGCAGTACTTC.

V usage is TRBV7-9 and J usage is TRBJ1-6, with 8 bases matching TRBD1. The V gene end was trimmed by 0 bases and the J gene end by 3 bases; junction bases not matched to a gene: 4. The CDR3 length is 17 residues. Germline V gene sequence: CDR1 SEHNR, CDR2 FQNEAQ (reference sequence). The CDR3 coding sequence is TGTGCCAGCAGCTTAGCCGCAGGGGGCTTCTATAATTCACCCCTCCACTTT. It codes for CASSLAAGGFYNSPLHF.

The chain is built from TRBV5-1 and TRBJ1-1; TRBD1 matches at 10 bases. The CDR3 length is 14 residues. V lost 4 bases to trimming and J lost 5 bases; unmatched junction nucleotides: 5. Germline CDR1 reads SGHRS; CDR2 reads YFSETQ. CDR3 nucleotides: TGCGCCAGCAGCACGACAGGGGGCCGGACTGAAGCTTTCTTT. Translation gives CASSTTGGRTEAFF.

This clone was seen once. The chain combines TRBV13 with TRBJ2-5; 8 bases map to TRBD2. The CDR3 length is 16 residues. J lost 2 bases, V lost 5 bases, and 10 bases had no gene match. CDR1 PRHDT and CDR2 FYEKMQ come from the germline V gene (reference sequence). The CDR3 coding sequence is TGTGCCAGCAGCGACACCCCGGGACTAGAGCAAGAGACCCAGTACTTC. This gives the protein CASSDTPGLEQETQYF.